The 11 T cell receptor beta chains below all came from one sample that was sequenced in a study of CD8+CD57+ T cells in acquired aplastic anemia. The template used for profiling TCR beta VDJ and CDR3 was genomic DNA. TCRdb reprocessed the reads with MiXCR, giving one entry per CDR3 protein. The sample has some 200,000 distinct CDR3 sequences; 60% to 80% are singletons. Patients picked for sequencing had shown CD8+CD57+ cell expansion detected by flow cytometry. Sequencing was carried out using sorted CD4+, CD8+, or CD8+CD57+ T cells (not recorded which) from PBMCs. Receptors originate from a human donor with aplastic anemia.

The CDR3, as DNA: TGCGCCAGCATGAGTTTAGGGGTGGGCAATGAAGCTTTCTTT. This encodes CASMSLGVGNEAFF. The chain carries TRBV5-1 and TRBJ1-1; D is perhaps TRBD1 (5 bases). V was clipped by 6 bases and J by 7 bases, with 19 bases between them. Germline assignment: CDR1 SGHRS and CDR2 YFSETQ. The CDR3 totals 14 residues.

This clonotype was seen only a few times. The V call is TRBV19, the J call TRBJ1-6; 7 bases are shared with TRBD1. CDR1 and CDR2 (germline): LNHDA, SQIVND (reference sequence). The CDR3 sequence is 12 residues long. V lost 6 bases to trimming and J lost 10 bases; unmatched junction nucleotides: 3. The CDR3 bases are TGTGCCAGTAGACGACAGGGCTCACCCCTCCACTTT. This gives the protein CASRRQGSPLHF.

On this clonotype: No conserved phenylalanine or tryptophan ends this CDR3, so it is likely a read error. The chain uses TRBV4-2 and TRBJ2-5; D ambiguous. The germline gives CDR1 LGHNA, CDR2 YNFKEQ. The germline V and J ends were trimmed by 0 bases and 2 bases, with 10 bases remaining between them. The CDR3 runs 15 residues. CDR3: CASSQDLKGQETQYL. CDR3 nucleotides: TGTGCCAGCAGCCAAGACTTAAAGGGACAAGAGACCCAGTACCTC.

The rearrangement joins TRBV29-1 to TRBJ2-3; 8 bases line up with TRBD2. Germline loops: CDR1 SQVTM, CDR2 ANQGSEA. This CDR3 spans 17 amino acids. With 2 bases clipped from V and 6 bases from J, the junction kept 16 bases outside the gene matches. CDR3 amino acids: CSVESSHPGGAVDTQYF. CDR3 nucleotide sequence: TGCAGCGTTGAATCCTCCCATCCCGGGGGGGCGGTGGATACGCAGTATTTT.

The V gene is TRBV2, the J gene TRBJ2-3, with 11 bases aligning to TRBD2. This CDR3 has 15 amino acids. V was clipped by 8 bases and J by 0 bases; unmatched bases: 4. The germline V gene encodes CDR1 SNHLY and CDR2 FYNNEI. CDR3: CASLGLAASTDTQYF. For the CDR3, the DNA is TGTGCCAGCCTGGGACTAGCGGCTAGCACAGATACGCAGTATTTT.

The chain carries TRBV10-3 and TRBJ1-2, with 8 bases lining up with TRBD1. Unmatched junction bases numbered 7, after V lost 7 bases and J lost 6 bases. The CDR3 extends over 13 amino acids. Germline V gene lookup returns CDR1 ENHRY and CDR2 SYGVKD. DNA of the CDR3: TGTGCCATCAAGGGCCAGGGGGCAGATGGCTACACCTTC. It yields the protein CAIKGQGADGYTF.

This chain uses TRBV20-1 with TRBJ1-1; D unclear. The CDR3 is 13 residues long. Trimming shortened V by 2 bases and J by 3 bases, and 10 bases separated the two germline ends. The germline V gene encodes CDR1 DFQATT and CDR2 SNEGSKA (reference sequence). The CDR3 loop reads CSARRDRYTEAFF. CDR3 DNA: TGCAGTGCTAGAAGGGATAGGTACACTGAAGCTTTCTTT.

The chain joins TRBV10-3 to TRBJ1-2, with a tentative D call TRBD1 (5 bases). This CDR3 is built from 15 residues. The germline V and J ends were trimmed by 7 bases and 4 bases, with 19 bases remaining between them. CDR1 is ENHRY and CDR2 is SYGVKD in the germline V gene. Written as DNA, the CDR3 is TGTGCCATCACCGAGTCAGGGAGGCAATCCTATGGCTACACCTTC. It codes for CAITESGRQSYGYTF.

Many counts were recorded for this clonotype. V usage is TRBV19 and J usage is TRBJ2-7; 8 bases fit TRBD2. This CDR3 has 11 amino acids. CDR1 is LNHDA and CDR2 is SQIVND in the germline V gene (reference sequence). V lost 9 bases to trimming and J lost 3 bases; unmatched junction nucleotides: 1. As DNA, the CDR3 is TGTGCCAGCAGCGGGGGCTACGAGCAGTACTTC. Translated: CASSGGYEQYF.

CDR3 residues: CASSNRGSGELFF. The CDR3 nucleotides read TGTGCCAGCAGCAACAGGGGCTCCGGGGAGCTGTTTTTT. The rearrangement uses TRBV5-5 and TRBJ2-2; 7 bases agree with TRBD1. With V trimmed by 4 bases and J by 6 bases, 3 bases remained unmatched. CDR1 SGHKS and CDR2 YYEKEE come from the germline V gene (reference sequence). This CDR3 region has 13 residues.

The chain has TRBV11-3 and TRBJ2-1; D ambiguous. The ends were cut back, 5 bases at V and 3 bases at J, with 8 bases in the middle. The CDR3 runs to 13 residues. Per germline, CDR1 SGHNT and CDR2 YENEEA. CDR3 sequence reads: CASSPDRYNEQFF. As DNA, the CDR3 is TGTGCCAGCAGCCCGGATCGCTACAATGAGCAGTTCTTC.